This entry lists 32 T cell receptor beta chains sequenced from one sample in a study of cytotoxic CD8 clonotypes in ibrutinib-treated CLL. Assay used: immunoSEQ multiplex PCR; TCRdb lists only in-frame clones, some missing. The sample consists of about 160,000 clones, 81% of them appearing once. Here the sequenced sample was PBMCs, taken after 12 months of ibrutinib treatment. Receptor source: a human donor with chronic lymphocytic leukemia.

CDR3 nucleotides: TGTGCCAGCAGTGAACAACTTTCGGGCAACACTGAAGCTTTCTTT. Its translation is CASSEQLSGNTEAFF. The J gene is TRBJ1-1, the V gene TRBV2; D ambiguous. This CDR3 is built from 15 residues. Trimming pared 2 bases from V and 2 bases from J, leaving 12 bases between. The germline gives CDR1 SNHLY, CDR2 FYNNEI.

The chain uses TRBV11-1 and TRBJ2-7; D unresolved. CDR1 and CDR2 (germline): SGHAT, FQDESV (reference sequence). CDR3 size: 15 residues. Trimming removed 5 bases from V and 0 bases from J, with 14 bases in between. The CDR3 DNA reads as TGTGCCAGCAGCCTTGAGGCAGAACTCTCCTACGAGCAGTACTTC. Its protein is CASSLEAELSYEQYF.

The V call is TRBV2, the J call TRBJ2-1; TRBD2 matches 10 bases. J gave up 7 bases and V 11 bases, and 11 bases lay outside the gene matches. The CDR3 is 14 residues long. In germline, CDR1 is SNHLY, CDR2 FYNNEI. In DNA, the CDR3 is TGTGCCGGATCCTCTAGCGGGGGTTGGAATGAGCAGTTCTTC. It encodes CAGSSSGGWNEQFF. The full variable domain, rest sourced from reference TRBV2 and TRBJ2-1, is EPEVTQTPSHQVTQMGQEVILRCVPISNHLYFYWYRQILGQKVEFLVSFYNNEISEKSEIFDDQFSVERPDGSNFTLKIRSTKLEDSAMYFCAGSSSGGWNEQFFGPGTRLTVL.

The chain carries TRBV2 and TRBJ1-1; weak D call: TRBD1 (5 bases). V lost 0 bases and J lost 4, with 12 bases in between. The CDR3 consists of 15 residues. Germline-derived CDR1 and CDR2 are SNHLY and FYNNEI. CDR3 protein: CASSEALRGGTEAFF. CDR3 coding DNA: TGTGCCAGCAGTGAAGCGCTTAGGGGAGGCACTGAAGCTTTCTTT.

This clone was seen more than once but under ten times. J is TRBJ2-1 and V is TRBV15, with TRBD2 as a possible D gene (6 bases). CDR1 and CDR2 from the germline V gene are LNHNV and YYDKDF (reference sequence). V lost 6 bases and J lost 0, with 12 bases in between. The CDR3 contains 15 residues. The CDR3 loop is CATSERDSSYNEQFF. CDR3 sequence (DNA): TGTGCCACCAGTGAACGGGACTCCTCCTACAATGAGCAGTTCTTC.

Details on this clone: One junction end does not reproduce the germline sequence, and a read error may be involved. The CDR3 loop is CASSPTGKANVLTF. The CDR3 nucleotides are TGTGCCAGCAGCCCCACAGGGAAGGCCAACGTCCTGACTTTC. The rearrangement joins TRBV5-1 to TRBJ2-6; a weak D match, TRBD1 (6 bases). Per germline, CDR1 SGHRS and CDR2 YFSETQ. The CDR3 runs 14 residues.

The chain uses TRBV28 and TRBJ1-3, with a weak D call TRBD1 (6 bases). Trimming left V 3 bases short and J 1 base short, with 13 bases between. The CDR3 is 16 residues long. CDR1 is MDHEN, CDR2 SYDVKM, per germline. CDR3 sequence: CASSFPGTNSGNTIYF. The DNA of the CDR3 is TGTGCCAGCAGTTTCCCGGGGACAAATTCTGGAAACACCATATATTTT.

Concerning this clone itself: Relative to the germline gene, one junction end is altered; a read error may explain this. This sequence joins TRBV7-7 and TRBJ2-1; 9 bases line up with TRBD1. CDR3 length: 18 amino acids. Germline V CDR1 and CDR2: SSHAT, FNYEAQ (reference sequence). The CDR3 coding sequence is TGTGCTAGCAGCTTAGTTCCGCTCGGGACAGGGTGGGGGAATGAGCAGTTCTTC. Translation gives CASSLVPLGTGWGNEQFF. Looking up the rest from reference TRBV7-7 and TRBJ2-1 gives the full variable domain: GAGVSQSPRYKVTKRGQDVTLRCDPISSHATLYWYQQALGQGPEFLTYFNYEAQPDKSGLPSDRFSAERPEGSISTLTIQRTEQRDSAMYRCASSLVPLGTGWGNEQFFGPGTRLTVL.

The rearrangement links TRBV13 to TRBJ2-5; D is unclear. The CDR3 loop spans 12 amino acids. Germline CDR1 and CDR2: PRHDT and FYEKMQ (reference sequence). V lost 3 bases to trimming and J lost 4 bases, with 6 bases between them. CDR3 loop: CASSLVGETQYF. The CDR3 bases are TGTGCCAGCAGCTTGGTTGGAGAGACCCAGTACTTC.

V is TRBV7-9 and J is TRBJ1-1; 10 bases map to TRBD1. Unmatched junction bases numbered 5, after V lost 6 bases and J lost 4 bases. The CDR3 totals 14 residues. Per the germline V gene, CDR1 is SEHNR and CDR2 is FQNEAQ (reference sequence). The DNA of the CDR3 is TGTGCCAGCAGGGCTTGGACAGGGGGCACTGAAGCTTTCTTT. Protein product: CASRAWTGGTEAFF.

The chain joins TRBV7-2 to TRBJ2-1, with TRBD2 matching over 7 bases. Germline V gene data show CDR1 as SGHTA and CDR2 as FQGNSA. The CDR3 is made up of 16 amino acids. After removal of 6 bases from V and 7 bases from J, the junction contained 15 bases not matched to a gene. The CDR3 reads CASSKEGGNNLNEQFF. CDR3 in DNA: TGTGCCAGCAGTAAAGAGGGAGGGAACAACTTGAATGAGCAGTTCTTC.

The J gene is TRBJ1-5, the V gene TRBV28, with D perhaps matching TRBD1 (5 bases). Trimming removed 2 bases from V and 5 bases from J, with 10 bases in between. CDR1 is MDHEN, CDR2 SYDVKM, per germline. This CDR3 comprises 14 residues. CDR3 bases: TGTGCCAGCAGTTTAGGGCCGGGGCATCAGCCCCAGCATTTT. This codes for CASSLGPGHQPQHF.

A single count supports this clone. The chain links TRBV20-1 to TRBJ2-3; no definite D call. V lost 5 bases, J lost 7 bases, and 7 bases lay in between. CDR3 size: 10 residues. Germline V CDR1 and CDR2: DFQATT, SNEGSKA (reference sequence). CDR3 residues: CSAVAHTQYF. The CDR3 DNA sequence: TGCAGTGCTGTGGCCCATACGCAGTATTTT.

The chain carries TRBV27 and TRBJ2-6; possible D gene TRBD1, 6 bases. V lost 5 bases and J 5 bases, leaving 16 bases between the germline ends. Germline CDR1 reads MNHEY; CDR2 reads SMNVEV (reference sequence). The CDR3 is made up of 16 amino acids. CDR3 nucleotides: TGTGCCAGCAGTCATAAAGGACAGTCGCGGGCCAACGTCCTGACTTTC. Its translation is CASSHKGQSRANVLTF.

In the case of this clone: Possible read error: a much larger clone is one base away. V usage is TRBV6-5 and J usage is TRBJ2-7, with 7 nucleotides matching TRBD1. CDR1 and CDR2 from the germline V gene are MNHEY and SVGAGI. This CDR3 contains 13 residues. This chain's CDR3 is CAISAGQDYEQYF. The CDR3 DNA reads TGTGCCATCAGTGCTGGACAGGACTACGAGCAGTACTTC.

This clone appeared once. The chain recombines TRBV5-6 with TRBJ1-3, with no clear D. V lost 4 bases to trimming and J lost 7 bases, with 15 bases between them. The CDR3 has 14 residues. Germline values: CDR1 SGHDT, CDR2 YYEEEE. As DNA, the CDR3 is TGTGCCAGCAGCCCCGGGGTGAGACGTAACACCATATATTTT. It yields the protein CASSPGVRRNTIYF.

The chain employs TRBV6-5 and TRBJ2-5; either TRBD1 or TRBD2 may fit D (5 bases each). Germline CDR1 and CDR2: MNHEY and SVGAGI. The length of the CDR3 is 13 residues. Trimming pared 2 bases from V and 5 bases from J, leaving 9 bases between. The CDR3 coding sequence is TGTGCCAGCAGTTACCTGGGGGATGAGACCCAGTACTTC. Translating gives CASSYLGDETQYF.

The J gene is TRBJ2-3, the V gene TRBV28, with TRBD2 matching 8 bases. V lost 7 bases to trimming and J lost 1 base; unmatched junction nucleotides: 7. The germline gives CDR1 MDHEN, CDR2 SYDVKM. The CDR3 has 15 amino acids. This chain's CDR3 is CASTSAGVGTDTQYF. For the CDR3, the DNA is TGTGCCAGCACCTCAGCGGGGGTCGGCACAGATACGCAGTATTTT.

The chain carries TRBV7-9 and TRBJ2-6; 8 nucleotides line up with TRBD1. This CDR3 contains 17 residues. Germline values: CDR1 SEHNR, CDR2 FQNEAQ (reference sequence). J gave up 0 bases and V 7 bases, and 8 bases lay outside the gene matches. CDR3 nucleotides: TGTGCCAGCACCTTTGGACAGGGTGACTCTGGGGCCAACGTCCTGACTTTC. Translating it yields CASTFGQGDSGANVLTF.

The chain couples TRBV6-6 to TRBJ1-5, with D possibly being TRBD1 (5 bases). The germline V and J ends were trimmed by 2 bases and 0 bases, with 11 bases remaining between them. Germline V lookup: CDR1 MNHNY, CDR2 SVGAGI (reference sequence). The CDR3 spans 16 residues. The CDR3 reads CASSYGGRDSNQPQHF. The CDR3 coding sequence is TGTGCCAGCAGTTACGGGGGTAGGGATAGCAATCAGCCCCAGCATTTT.

J is TRBJ1-1 and V is TRBV5-1, with 7 bases matching TRBD1. The germline V gene has CDR1 SGHRS and CDR2 YFSETQ. The CDR3 length is 14 residues. V shed 4 bases, J shed 1 base, and the junction held 4 bases outside the gene matches. CDR3 loop: CASSRGQTNTEAFF. The CDR3 nucleotides read TGCGCCAGCAGCCGGGGACAGACGAACACTGAAGCTTTCTTT.

This chain joins TRBV5-4 and TRBJ1-1; 9 bases map to TRBD1. Germline V gene sequence: CDR1 SGHNT, CDR2 YYREEE (reference sequence). This CDR3 spans 15 amino acids. V gave up 4 bases and J gave up 2 bases; unmatched junction bases: 6. The chain's CDR3 is CASSLRDRDNTEAFF. The CDR3 bases are TGTGCCAGCAGCCTCCGGGACAGGGATAACACTGAAGCTTTCTTT.

The chain couples TRBV7-6 to TRBJ2-7; possible D gene TRBD2, 6 bases. Between the trimmed V and J ends, which lost 4 bases and 4 bases, there was a span of 11 bases. The CDR3 spans 13 residues. CDR1 and CDR2 from the germline V gene are SGHVS and FNYEAQ. The CDR3 DNA reads as TGTGCCAGCAGCTACGATGGGGGGTACGAGCAGTACTTC. It is translated as CASSYDGGYEQYF.

V gene TRBV6-5 combines with J gene TRBJ1-5; 9 nucleotides agree with TRBD1. V trimming: 4 bases; J trimming: 5 bases; junction bases outside the gene matches: 0. The V gene's germline CDR1 is MNHEY and CDR2 SVGAGI. This CDR3 contains 13 residues. DNA for the CDR3: TGTGCCAGCAGTTGGACAGGGGATCAGCCCCAGCATTTT. Its translation is CASSWTGDQPQHF.

CDR3 in DNA: TGTGCCAGCAGCTTAGCTGGAGCGGGGGGGTTCTACGAGCAGTACTTC. This translates into CASSLAGAGGFYEQYF. The chain has TRBV7-9 and TRBJ2-7, with 10 bases aligning to TRBD2. CDR3 length: 16 residues. With V trimmed by 0 bases and J by 3 bases, 5 bases remained unmatched. Germline CDR1 and CDR2: SEHNR and FQNEAQ (reference sequence).

The table lists this clone with a few counts. V usage is TRBV21-1 and J usage is TRBJ2-1; the D call in the table, TRBD1, was not verified against the DNA. TRBV21-1 is a listed pseudogene. The CDR3 has 15 amino acids. CDR3 residues: CASSKGGGSYNEQFF. Written as DNA, the CDR3 is TGTGCCAGCAGCAAAGGGGGCGGCTCCTACAATGAGCAGTTCTTC.

V and J are TRBV20-1 and TRBJ2-3, with D maybe TRBD2 (5 bases). The CDR3 spans 11 residues. Germline-derived CDR1 and CDR2 are DFQATT and SNEGSKA (reference sequence). V shed 1 base and J shed 10 bases, with 9 bases lying between them. The CDR3 DNA sequence: TGCAGTGCTAGAGGCCGGACTTCGCAGTATTTT. It is translated as CSARGRTSQYF.

The gene calls are TRBV28 and TRBJ1-3; D may be TRBD1 (6 bases). The CDR3 runs 13 residues. Germline CDR1 reads MDHEN; CDR2 reads SYDVKM. Trimming took 3 bases from V and 4 from J, leaving 7 bases between them. CDR3 in amino acids: CASSLGGGNTIYF. The CDR3 bases are TGTGCCAGCAGTTTGGGGGGCGGAAACACCATATATTTT. Full variable domain (remainder filled in from reference TRBV28 and TRBJ1-3): DVKVTQSSRYLVKRTGEKVFLECVQDMDHENMFWYRQDPGLGLRLIYFSYDVKMKEKGDIPEGYSVSREKKERFSLILESASTNQTSMYLCASSLGGGNTIYFGEGSWLTVV.

The genes are TRBV4-1 and TRBJ2-3, with 7 bases identical to TRBD2. CDR1 is MGHRA, CDR2 YSYEKL, per germline. This CDR3 is built from 16 residues. J gave up 6 bases and V 8 bases, and 17 bases lay outside the gene matches. The CDR3 region has the DNA TGCGCCAGCTACCCGCAAGCGGGAAGAAAAGGGGATACGCAGTATTTT. It encodes CASYPQAGRKGDTQYF.

The chain uses TRBV28 and TRBJ1-2, with a possible D match to TRBD1 (6 bases). The germline V gene has CDR1 MDHEN and CDR2 SYDVKM. CDR3 size: 14 residues. The V gene lost 8 bases and the J gene lost 1 base, with 14 bases spanning the gap. The DNA of the CDR3 is TGTGCCAGCTTGAAGGGGGGACTTAACTATGGCTACACCTTC. It yields the protein CASLKGGLNYGYTF.

This clone was seen just once. The V gene is TRBV19, the J gene TRBJ2-3; D remains unclear. Trimming left V 0 bases short and J 6 bases short, with 13 bases between. The CDR3 is made up of 15 amino acids. CDR1 is LNHDA, CDR2 SQIVND, per germline (reference sequence). As DNA, the CDR3 is TGTGCCAGTAGTATAGATAAACACCTTGGCGATACGCAGTATTTT. This encodes CASSIDKHLGDTQYF.

The V and J genes are TRBV28 and TRBJ2-6; TRBD1 aligns across 8 bases. The CDR3 totals 15 residues. Germline V gives CDR1 MDHEN, CDR2 SYDVKM. With 6 bases clipped from V and 2 bases from J, the junction kept 3 bases outside the gene matches. The CDR3 DNA follows: TGTGCCAGCAGATCGACAGGGGCTGGGGCCAACGTCCTGACTTTC. This codes for CASRSTGAGANVLTF. The entire variable domain, with the rest obtained from reference TRBV28 and TRBJ2-6, is as follows: DVKVTQSSRYLVKRTGEKVFLECVQDMDHENMFWYRQDPGLGLRLIYFSYDVKMKEKGDIPEGYSVSREKKERFSLILESASTNQTSMYLCASRSTGAGANVLTFGAGSRLTVL.